The 23 T cell receptor beta chains presented below share a single source sample, sequenced in a study of blood T cells in healthy people across ages (dated by TCRdb to between 2014 and 2017). To prepare the library, 5' RACE was applied. For sequencing, an Illumina HiSeq 2500 was employed. A second PCR of roughly 7 to 11 cycles was performed with a sample-barcoded 5' primer and a J-beta primer mix. The public reads were reanalyzed by TCRdb: fastp trimming at Q25, MiXCR alignment, in-frame beta chains only. Each record represents a unique CDR3 protein, reported with the most common genes and DNA among its rows. Across this sample there are roughly 2 million distinct CDR3 sequences, with around half seen only once. The top ten clonotypes cover more than 2% of the sample. Material for sequencing was blood. The receptors originated from a woman aged 40 to 55 in good health.

The V call is TRBV12-3 or TRBV12-4, the J call TRBJ1-5; tentative D call: TRBD1 (6 bases). V dropped 2 bases and J dropped 0 bases, with 11 bases sitting between them. This CDR3 is 16 amino acids long. As DNA, the CDR3 is TGTGCCAGCAGTTTAAGAGGGACAAATAGCAATCAGCCCCAGCATTTT. It yields the protein CASSLRGTNSNQPQHF.

A few counts support this clonotype. This CDR3 reads CASSPDRATNYGYTF. As DNA, the CDR3 is TGCGCCAGCAGCCCAGACAGGGCCACTAACTATGGCTACACCTTC. The V gene is TRBV4-3, the J gene TRBJ1-2, with 7 bases aligning to TRBD1. The germline gives CDR1 LGHNA, CDR2 YSLEER. The CDR3 length is 15 residues. The junction had 5 bases not matched to a gene; V was cut back by 4 bases and J by 0 bases.

The rearrangement uses TRBV3-1 and TRBJ2-5; 7 bases match TRBD1. V was clipped by 3 bases and J by 2 bases; unmatched bases: 12. The germline V gene has CDR1 LGHDT and CDR2 YNNKEL (reference sequence). CDR3 size: 17 residues. CDR3 protein: CASSHDNPGQKQETQYF. CDR3 DNA: TGTGCCAGCAGCCATGACAATCCGGGACAGAAACAAGAGACCCAGTACTTC.

In this sample, this clonotype turned up a few times. The gene calls are TRBV28 and TRBJ1-2, with D hard to call. The CDR3 runs 12 residues. CDR1 is MDHEN, CDR2 SYDVKM, per germline. V lost 6 bases and J lost 4, with 9 bases in between. The CDR3 coding sequence is TGTGCCAGCAGGTTGGTTGGCTATGGCTACACCTTC. It translates to CASRLVGYGYTF.

The chain employs TRBV6-5 and TRBJ2-1; D possibly matches TRBD1 or TRBD2 (5 bases each). There are 14 residues in the CDR3. The germline V gene encodes CDR1 MNHEY and CDR2 SVGAGI. V was trimmed by 6 bases and J by 13 bases, leaving 22 bases between them. DNA of the CDR3: TGTGCCAGCAGCCCAGGGACGGCCCTTGGGACCCAGTTCTTC. Translation gives CASSPGTALGTQFF.

The V and J genes are TRBV20-1 and TRBJ2-4; no clear D. Germline V gene data show CDR1 as DFQATT and CDR2 as SNEGSKA (reference sequence). The CDR3 has 14 amino acids. Trimming took 5 bases from V and 0 from J, leaving 11 bases between them. CDR3 protein: CSAGVELAKNIQYF. In DNA form, the CDR3 reads TGCAGTGCTGGAGTAGAACTAGCCAAAAACATTCAGTACTTC.

This clonotype was counted a few times. The chain carries TRBV9 and TRBJ2-1; weak D call: TRBD1 (6 bases). With 0 bases removed from V and 7 bases from J, the gap between germline ends came to 8 bases. There are 13 residues in the CDR3. The germline gives CDR1 SGDLS, CDR2 YYNGEE. The CDR3 region is CASSVGGQNEQFF. CDR3 nucleotide sequence: TGTGCCAGCAGCGTAGGCGGACAGAATGAGCAGTTCTTC.

This clonotype was observed a handful of times. This chain links TRBV7-3 with TRBJ1-2; weak D call: TRBD1 (5 bases). V lost 7 bases and J 0 bases, leaving 15 bases between the germline ends. The CDR3 has 15 residues. Germline V CDR1 and CDR2: SGHTA, FQGTGA. The DNA of the CDR3 is TGTGCCAGCATCCGGGACCTCTTCTCTAACTATGGCTACACCTTC. As protein: CASIRDLFSNYGYTF.

The V call is TRBV6-5, the J call TRBJ2-4; 8 bases are a match to TRBD2. The germline CDR1 and CDR2 sequences are MNHEY and SVGAGI. CDR3 length: 14 amino acids. V lost 5 bases and J lost 13; bases outside the gene matches: 13. CDR3 DNA: TGTGCCAGCAGTCGTAGCGGGGTCGAGTTTGAGCAGTACTTC. This codes for CASSRSGVEFEQYF.

V is TRBV4-1 and J is TRBJ2-3; D unresolved. Looked up from germline, CDR1 is MGHRA and CDR2 is YSYEKL. The CDR3 covers 15 residues. Trimming pared 0 bases from V and 2 bases from J, leaving 9 bases between. CDR3 sequence: CASSQEDVSTDTQYF. CDR3 coding DNA: TGCGCCAGCAGCCAAGAGGATGTATCCACAGATACGCAGTATTTT.

This clonotype has more than one count but fewer than ten. V is TRBV3-1 and J is TRBJ2-3; 7 nucleotides align to TRBD2. Looked up from germline, CDR1 is LGHDT and CDR2 is YNNKEL (reference sequence). Losses at the gene ends were 0 bases for V and 3 bases for J; bases not matched to a gene: 6. The CDR3 contains 16 residues. This CDR3 reads CASSQDVAGWTDTQYF. The DNA for the CDR3 is TGTGCCAGCAGCCAAGACGTAGCGGGCTGGACAGATACGCAGTATTTT.

This clonotype was picked up a small number of times. The chain links TRBV5-5 to TRBJ2-3; D is undetermined. Trimming shortened V by 4 bases and J by 0 bases, and 12 bases separated the two germline ends. This CDR3 region has 15 residues. Germline lookup yields CDR1 SGHKS and CDR2 YYEKEE (reference sequence). CDR3 DNA sequence: TGTGCCAGCAGCAGAGACGGACCTAGCACAGATACGCAGTATTTT. Its protein is CASSRDGPSTDTQYF.

The chain joins TRBV6-5 to TRBJ1-2, with a weak D call TRBD1 (5 bases). This CDR3 has 14 residues. The germline CDR1 and CDR2 sequences are MNHEY and SVGAGI. V lost 5 bases and J 5 bases, leaving 15 bases between the germline ends. CDR3 loop: CASSGTERPYGYTF. The CDR3 DNA reads TGTGCCAGCAGTGGGACGGAGAGACCTTATGGCTACACCTTC.

The chain is built from TRBV28 and TRBJ2-3; D ambiguous. The ends were cut back, 1 base at V and 11 bases at J, with 10 bases in the middle. The germline V gene has CDR1 MDHEN and CDR2 SYDVKM. This CDR3 has 12 residues. The CDR3 is CASSLSAWLQYF. CDR3 in DNA: TGTGCCAGCAGTTTATCAGCCTGGCTGCAGTATTTT.

The V gene is TRBV6-1, the J gene TRBJ2-3, with D maybe TRBD1 (7 bases). V gave up 8 bases and J gave up 8 bases, with 32 bases separating them. Germline CDR1 and CDR2: MNHNS and SASEGT. There are 18 residues in the CDR3. The CDR3, as DNA: TGTGCCAGCTATCCGACAGGGATAGTGGGGGGAAGCCGGAGTACGCAGTATTTT. Translating it yields CASYPTGIVGGSRSTQYF.

The gene calls are TRBV2 and TRBJ2-1; no firm D call. Trimming removed 7 bases at V and 0 bases at J, with 13 bases between. This CDR3 spans 15 amino acids. Germline assignment: CDR1 SNHLY and CDR2 FYNNEI. The CDR3 bases are TGTGCCAGCACAGTGGAGTTGTTCTCCTACAATGAGCAGTTCTTC. Residues: CASTVELFSYNEQFF.

The J gene is TRBJ2-1, the V gene TRBV24-1; 11 bases fit TRBD2. The germline gives CDR1 KGHDR, CDR2 SFDVKD. This CDR3 region has 15 residues. J gave up 3 bases and V 10 bases, and 7 bases lay outside the gene matches. CDR3 bases: TGTGCCACGTCCCTAGCGGGGGGCGACTACAATGAGCAGTTCTTC. It codes for CATSLAGGDYNEQFF.

The chain links TRBV6-1 to TRBJ1-5; a weak D match, TRBD1 (5 bases). V was pared by 10 bases and J by 0 bases, with 13 bases between. The CDR3 loop spans 14 amino acids. CDR1 and CDR2 (germline): MNHNS, SASEGT. CDR3 in amino acids: CANKTEDSNQPQHF. The DNA for the CDR3 is TGTGCCAACAAGACAGAAGATAGCAATCAGCCCCAGCATTTT.

The J gene is TRBJ2-1, the V gene TRBV4-3; no clear D gene. Trimming left V 0 bases short and J 6 bases short, with 9 bases between. Germline V gene sequence: CDR1 LGHNA, CDR2 YSLEER. This CDR3 contains 14 residues. The CDR3 protein is CASSQEGWGNEQFF. The CDR3 DNA reads as TGCGCCAGCAGCCAAGAGGGATGGGGCAATGAGCAGTTCTTC.

This clonotype has a handful of counts. V is TRBV5-1 and J is TRBJ2-5, with 7 bases identical to TRBD2. J gave up 4 bases and V 0 bases, and 6 bases lay outside the gene matches. The germline gives CDR1 SGHRS, CDR2 YFSETQ. This CDR3 is built from 15 residues. The DNA for the CDR3 is TGCGCCAGCAGCTTGGGGGAGCGGGGATTAGAGACCCAGTACTTC. Translation: CASSLGERGLETQYF.

This clonotype was detected once. The chain carries TRBV12-3 or TRBV12-4 and TRBJ1-5; 8 positions agree with TRBD1. J gave up 2 bases and V 6 bases, and 6 bases lay outside the gene matches. CDR3 length: 15 amino acids. CDR3 DNA sequence: TGTGCCAGCAGGGCCGGACAGGGTGGCAATCAGCCCCAGCATTTT. Translating gives CASRAGQGGNQPQHF.

The chain has TRBV5-1 and TRBJ2-7; 7 positions match TRBD1. V lost 5 bases, J lost 4 bases, and 6 bases stayed unmatched. This CDR3 has 13 residues. Germline CDR1 reads SGHRS; CDR2 reads YFSETQ. This CDR3 reads CASRQGMGYEQYF. CDR3 sequence (DNA): TGCGCCAGCAGACAGGGGATGGGGTACGAGCAGTACTTC.

The J gene is TRBJ2-3, the V gene TRBV29-1; possibly TRBD1 or TRBD2 for D (5 bases each). This CDR3 has 12 residues. V lost 2 bases and J lost 7, with 10 bases in between. Germline loops: CDR1 SQVTM, CDR2 ANQGSEA. The CDR3 reads CSVEPEGNTQYF. In nucleotides, the CDR3 is TGCAGCGTTGAACCCGAGGGGAATACGCAGTATTTT.